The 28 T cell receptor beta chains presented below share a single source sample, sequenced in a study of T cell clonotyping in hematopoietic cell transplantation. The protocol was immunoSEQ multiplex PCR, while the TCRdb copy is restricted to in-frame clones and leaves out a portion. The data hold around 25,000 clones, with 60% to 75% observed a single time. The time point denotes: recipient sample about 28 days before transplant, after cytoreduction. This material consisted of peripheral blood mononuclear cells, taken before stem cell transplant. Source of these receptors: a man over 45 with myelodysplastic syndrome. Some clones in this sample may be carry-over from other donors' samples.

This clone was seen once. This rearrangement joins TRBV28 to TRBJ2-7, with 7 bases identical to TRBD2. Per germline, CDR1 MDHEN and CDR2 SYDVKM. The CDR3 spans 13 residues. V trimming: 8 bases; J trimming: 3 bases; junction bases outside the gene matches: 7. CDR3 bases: TGTGCCAGCCAGCGGGACGGCCTCTACGAGCAGTACTTC. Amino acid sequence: CASQRDGLYEQYF.

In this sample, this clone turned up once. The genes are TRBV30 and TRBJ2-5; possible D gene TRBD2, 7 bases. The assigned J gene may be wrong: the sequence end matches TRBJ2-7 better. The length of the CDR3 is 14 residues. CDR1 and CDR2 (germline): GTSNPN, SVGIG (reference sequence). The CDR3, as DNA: TGTGCCTGGAGTAACGGGGAGGGGGTCTACGAGCAGTACTTC. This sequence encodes CAWSNGEGVYEQYF.

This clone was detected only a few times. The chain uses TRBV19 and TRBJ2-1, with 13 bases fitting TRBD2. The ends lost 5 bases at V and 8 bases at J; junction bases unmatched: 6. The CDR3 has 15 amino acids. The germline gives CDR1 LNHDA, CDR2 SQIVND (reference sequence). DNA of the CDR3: TGTGCCAGTAGTTCTGGACTAGCGGGAGCGCATGAGCAGTTCTTC. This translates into CASSSGLAGAHEQFF. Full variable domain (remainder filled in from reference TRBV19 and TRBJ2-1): DGGITQSPKYLFRKEGQNVTLSCEQNLNHDAMYWYRQDPGQGLRLIYYSQIVNDFQKGDIAEGYSVSREKKESFPLTVTSAQKNPTAFYLCASSSGLAGAHEQFFGPGTRLTVL.

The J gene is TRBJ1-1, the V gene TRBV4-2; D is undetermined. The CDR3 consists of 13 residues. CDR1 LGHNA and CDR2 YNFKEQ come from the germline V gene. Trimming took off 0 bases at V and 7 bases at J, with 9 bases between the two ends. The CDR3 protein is CASSQDNGREAFF. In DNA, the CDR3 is TGTGCCAGCAGCCAAGATAACGGCCGTGAAGCTTTCTTT.

CDR3 loop: CASSQAAGGTGELFF. The CDR3, as DNA: TGTGCCAGCAGCCAAGCAGCGGGAGGGACCGGGGAGCTGTTTTTT. The chain employs TRBV14 and TRBJ2-2, with 10 bases matching TRBD2. The CDR3 totals 15 residues. CDR1 is SGHDN and CDR2 is FVKESK in the germline V gene. V lost 1 base to trimming and J lost 5 bases; unmatched junction nucleotides: 1.

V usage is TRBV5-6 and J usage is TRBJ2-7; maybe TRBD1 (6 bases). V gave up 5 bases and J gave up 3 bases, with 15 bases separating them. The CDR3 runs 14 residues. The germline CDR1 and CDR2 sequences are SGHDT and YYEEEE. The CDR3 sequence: CASRRGSTLYEQYF. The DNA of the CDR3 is TGTGCCAGCAGGAGGGGGTCCACCCTCTACGAGCAGTACTTC.

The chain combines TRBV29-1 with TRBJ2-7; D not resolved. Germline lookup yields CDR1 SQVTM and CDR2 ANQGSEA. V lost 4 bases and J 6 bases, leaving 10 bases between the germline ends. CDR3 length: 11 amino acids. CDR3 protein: CSVAAPSEQYF. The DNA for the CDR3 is TGCAGCGTTGCCGCACCGTCCGAGCAGTACTTC.

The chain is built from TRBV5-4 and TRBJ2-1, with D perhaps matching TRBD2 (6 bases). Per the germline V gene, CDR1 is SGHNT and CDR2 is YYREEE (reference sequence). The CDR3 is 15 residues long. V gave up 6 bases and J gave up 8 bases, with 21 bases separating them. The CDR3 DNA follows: TGTGCCAGCACATCAGCAGGCCGGCGGGGCGATGAGCAGTTCTTC. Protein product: CASTSAGRRGDEQFF.

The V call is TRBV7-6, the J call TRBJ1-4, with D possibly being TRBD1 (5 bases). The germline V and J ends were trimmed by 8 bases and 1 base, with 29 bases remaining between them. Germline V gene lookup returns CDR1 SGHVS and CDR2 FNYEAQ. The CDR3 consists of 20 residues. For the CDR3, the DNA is TGTGCCAGCGGCATAGGTCCAGGGACGGGGACCCTTGGAACTAATGAAAAACTGTTTTTT. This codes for CASGIGPGTGTLGTNEKLFF.

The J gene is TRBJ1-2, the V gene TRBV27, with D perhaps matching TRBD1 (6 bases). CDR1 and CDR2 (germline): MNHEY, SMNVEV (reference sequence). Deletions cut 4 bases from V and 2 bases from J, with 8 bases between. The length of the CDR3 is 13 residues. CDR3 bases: TGTGCCAGCAGTTGGACAGCGAACTATGGCTACACCTTC. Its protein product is CASSWTANYGYTF.

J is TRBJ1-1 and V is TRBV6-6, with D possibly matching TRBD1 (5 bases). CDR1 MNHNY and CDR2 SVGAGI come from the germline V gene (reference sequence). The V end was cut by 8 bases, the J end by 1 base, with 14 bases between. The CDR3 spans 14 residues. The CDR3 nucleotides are TGTGCCAGCGCAACGAGAAGGGGGAACACTGAAGCTTTCTTT. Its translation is CASATRRGNTEAFF.

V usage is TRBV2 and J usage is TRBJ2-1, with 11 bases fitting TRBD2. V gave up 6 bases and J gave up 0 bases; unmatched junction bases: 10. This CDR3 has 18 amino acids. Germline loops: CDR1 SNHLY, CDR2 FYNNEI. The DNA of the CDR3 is TGTGCCAGCAGCGAACCGGGACTAGCGGTTAGCTCCTACAATGAGCAGTTCTTC. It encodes CASSEPGLAVSSYNEQFF.

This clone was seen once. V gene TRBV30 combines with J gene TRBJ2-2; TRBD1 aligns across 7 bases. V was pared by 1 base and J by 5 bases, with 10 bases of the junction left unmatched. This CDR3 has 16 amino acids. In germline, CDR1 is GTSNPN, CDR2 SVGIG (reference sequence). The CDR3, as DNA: TGTGCCTGGAGTGCTCTGACAGGGTATAGTACCGGGGAGCTGTTTTTT. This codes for CAWSALTGYSTGELFF.

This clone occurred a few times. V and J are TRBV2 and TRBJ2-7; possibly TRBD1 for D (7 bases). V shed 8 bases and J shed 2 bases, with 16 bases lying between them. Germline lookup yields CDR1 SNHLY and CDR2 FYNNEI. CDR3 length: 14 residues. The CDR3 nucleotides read TGTGCCAGCTCAGGGGGGAACTCACCCTACGAGCAGTACTTC. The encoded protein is CASSGGNSPYEQYF.

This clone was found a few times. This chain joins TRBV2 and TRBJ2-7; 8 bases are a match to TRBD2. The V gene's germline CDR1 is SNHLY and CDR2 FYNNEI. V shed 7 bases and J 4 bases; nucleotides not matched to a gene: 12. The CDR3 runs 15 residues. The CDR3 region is CASTSGGTRGYEQYF. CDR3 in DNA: TGTGCCAGCACCTCAGGTGGGACTAGGGGGTACGAGCAGTACTTC. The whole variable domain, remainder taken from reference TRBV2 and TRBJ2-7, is EPEVTQTPSHQVTQMGQEVILRCVPISNHLYFYWYRQILGQKVEFLVSFYNNEISEKSEIFDDQFSVERPDGSNFTLKIRSTKLEDSAMYFCASTSGGTRGYEQYFGPGTRLTVT.

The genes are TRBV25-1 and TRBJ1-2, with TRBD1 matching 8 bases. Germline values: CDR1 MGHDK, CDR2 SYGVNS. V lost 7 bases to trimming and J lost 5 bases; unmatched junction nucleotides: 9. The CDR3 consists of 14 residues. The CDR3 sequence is CASNEGQAAYGYTF. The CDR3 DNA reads TGTGCCAGCAATGAGGGACAGGCCGCATATGGCTACACCTTC.

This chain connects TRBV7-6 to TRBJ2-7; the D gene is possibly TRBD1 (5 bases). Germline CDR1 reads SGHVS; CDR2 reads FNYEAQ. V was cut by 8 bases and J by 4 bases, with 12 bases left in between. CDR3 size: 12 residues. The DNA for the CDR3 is TGTGCCAGCGGTGACAGTATTTACGAGCAGTACTTC. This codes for CASGDSIYEQYF.

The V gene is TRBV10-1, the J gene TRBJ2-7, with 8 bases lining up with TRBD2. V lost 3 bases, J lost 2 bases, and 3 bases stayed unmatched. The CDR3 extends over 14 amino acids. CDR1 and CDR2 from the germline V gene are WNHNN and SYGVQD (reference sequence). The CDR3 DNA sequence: TGCGCCAGCAGTGATACTAGCGGCCCCTACGAGCAGTACTTC. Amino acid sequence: CASSDTSGPYEQYF.

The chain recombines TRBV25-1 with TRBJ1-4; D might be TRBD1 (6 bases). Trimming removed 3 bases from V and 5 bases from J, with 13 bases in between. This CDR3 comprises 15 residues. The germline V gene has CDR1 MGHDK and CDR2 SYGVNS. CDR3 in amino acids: CASSDSRGTNEKLFF. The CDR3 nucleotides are TGTGCCAGCAGTGACTCAAGGGGGACGAATGAAAAACTGTTTTTT.

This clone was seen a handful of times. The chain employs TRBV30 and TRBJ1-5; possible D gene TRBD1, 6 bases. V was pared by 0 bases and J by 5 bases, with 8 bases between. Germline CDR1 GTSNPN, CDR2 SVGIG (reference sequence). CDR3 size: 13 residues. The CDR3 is CAWSVQGDQPQHF. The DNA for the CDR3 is TGTGCCTGGAGTGTACAGGGAGATCAGCCCCAGCATTTT.

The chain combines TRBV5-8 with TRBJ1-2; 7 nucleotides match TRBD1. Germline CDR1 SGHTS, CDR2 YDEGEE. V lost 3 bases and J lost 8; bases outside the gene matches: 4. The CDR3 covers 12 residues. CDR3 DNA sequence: TGTGCCAGCAGCTACAGGGGTTACGGCTACACCTTC. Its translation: CASSYRGYGYTF.

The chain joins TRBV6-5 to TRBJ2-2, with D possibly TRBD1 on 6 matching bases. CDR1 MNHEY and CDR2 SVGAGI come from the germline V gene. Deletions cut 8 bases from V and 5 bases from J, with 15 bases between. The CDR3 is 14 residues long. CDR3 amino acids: CASCRTAMTGELFF. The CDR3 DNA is TGTGCCAGCTGTAGGACAGCGATGACCGGGGAGCTGTTTTTT.

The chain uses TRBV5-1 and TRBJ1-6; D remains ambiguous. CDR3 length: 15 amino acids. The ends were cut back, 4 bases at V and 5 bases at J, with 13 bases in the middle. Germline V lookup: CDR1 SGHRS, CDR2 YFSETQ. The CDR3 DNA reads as TGCGCCAGCAGCGCCCGTGTTGTCGATAATTCACCCCTCCACTTT. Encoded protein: CASSARVVDNSPLHF.

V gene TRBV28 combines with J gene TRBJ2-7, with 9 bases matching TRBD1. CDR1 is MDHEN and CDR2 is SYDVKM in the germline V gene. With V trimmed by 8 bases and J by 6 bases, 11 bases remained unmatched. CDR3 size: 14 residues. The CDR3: CASHPGTGSLEQYF. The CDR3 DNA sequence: TGTGCCAGCCACCCCGGGACAGGGTCACTCGAGCAGTACTTC.

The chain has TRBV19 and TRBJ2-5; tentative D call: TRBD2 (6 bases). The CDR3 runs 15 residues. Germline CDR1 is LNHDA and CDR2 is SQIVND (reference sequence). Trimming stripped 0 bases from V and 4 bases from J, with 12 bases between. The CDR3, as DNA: TGTGCCAGTAGTATAGATCGGGGGAGGCGAGAGACCCAGTACTTC. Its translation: CASSIDRGRRETQYF.

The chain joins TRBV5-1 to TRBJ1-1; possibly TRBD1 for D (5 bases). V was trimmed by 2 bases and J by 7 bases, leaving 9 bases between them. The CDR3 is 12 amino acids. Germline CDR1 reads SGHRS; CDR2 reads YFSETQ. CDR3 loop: CASSFSGGEAFF. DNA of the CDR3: TGCGCCAGCAGCTTCTCCGGGGGTGAAGCTTTCTTT. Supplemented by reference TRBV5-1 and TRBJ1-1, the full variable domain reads KAGVTQTPRYLIKTRGQQVTLSCSPISGHRSVSWYQQTPGQGLQFLFEYFSETQRNKGNFPGRFSGRQFSNSRSEMNVSTLELGDSALYLCASSFSGGEAFFGQGTRLTVV.

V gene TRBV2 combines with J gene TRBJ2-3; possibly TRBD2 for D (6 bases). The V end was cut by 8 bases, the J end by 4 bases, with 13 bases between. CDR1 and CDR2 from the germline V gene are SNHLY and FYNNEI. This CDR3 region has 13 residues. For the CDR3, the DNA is TGTGCCAGCCTGGAGCGGAGGGCAGATACGCAGTATTTT. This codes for CASLERRADTQYF.

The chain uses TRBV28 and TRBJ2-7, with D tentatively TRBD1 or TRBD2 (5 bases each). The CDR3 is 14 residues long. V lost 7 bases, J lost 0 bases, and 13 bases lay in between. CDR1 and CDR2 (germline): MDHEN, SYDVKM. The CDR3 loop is CASKDFGGSYEQYF. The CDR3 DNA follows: TGTGCCAGCAAAGACTTTGGGGGCTCCTACGAGCAGTACTTC.